The 6 T cell receptor beta chains given below trace back to one sample, sequenced in a study of blood T cell repertoires in COVID-19. Measured with immunoSEQ multiplex PCR; TCRdb has only the in-frame clones, and not every one. This sample has about 170,000 clones, with approximately 83% found just once. Sequencing was performed on peripheral blood. Every receptor here comes from a woman older than 75 with acute or convalescent COVID-19.

The rearrangement uses TRBV6-6 and TRBJ2-7; no firm D call. Looked up from germline, CDR1 is MNHNY and CDR2 is SVGAGI (reference sequence). The CDR3 spans 11 residues. Trimming stripped 5 bases from V and 1 base from J, with 3 bases between. The CDR3: CASSPSYEQYF. CDR3 in DNA: TGTGCCAGCAGTCCATCCTACGAGCAGTACTTC.

This chain connects TRBV6-5 to TRBJ2-1; D remains unclear. The CDR3 has 12 amino acids. Trimming took off 7 bases at V and 7 bases at J, with 11 bases between the two ends. Germline lookup yields CDR1 MNHEY and CDR2 SVGAGI. The CDR3 DNA follows: TGTGCCAGCACCGCGAGGTGGAATGAGCAGTTCTTC. Translated, it gives CASTARWNEQFF.

This chain connects TRBV7-9 to TRBJ2-3; perhaps TRBD2 as D (7 bases). This CDR3 region has 16 residues. V dropped 1 base and J dropped 4 bases, with 15 bases sitting between them. CDR1 and CDR2 from the germline V gene are SEHNR and FQNEAQ (reference sequence). CDR3 loop: CASSLEGWGGPDTQYF. The CDR3 nucleotides read TGTGCCAGCAGCTTAGAAGGCTGGGGGGGGCCAGATACGCAGTATTTT. Full variable domain (remainder filled in from reference TRBV7-9 and TRBJ2-3): DTGVSQNPRHKITKRGQNVTFRCDPISEHNRLYWYRQTLGQGPEFLTYFQNEAQLEKSRLLSDRFSAERPKGSFSTLEIQRTEQGDSAMYLCASSLEGWGGPDTQYFGPGTRLTVL.

The chain couples TRBV7-2 to TRBJ2-2, with 10 bases identical to TRBD2. Germline-derived CDR1 and CDR2 are SGHTA and FQGNSA. This CDR3 has 15 residues. V was clipped by 6 bases and J by 2 bases; unmatched bases: 3. The CDR3 DNA reads TGTGCCAGCAGGAGGACTAGCGGCAACACCGGGGAGCTGTTTTTT. Residues: CASRRTSGNTGELFF. Together with reference TRBV7-2 and TRBJ2-2, the CDR3 gives the full variable domain: GAGVSQSPSNKVTEKGKDVELRCDPISGHTALYWYRQSLGQGLEFLIYFQGNSAPDKSGLPSDRFSAERTGGSVSTLTIQRTQQEDSAVYLCASRRTSGNTGELFFGEGSRLTVL.

This clone was detected a few times. This chain connects TRBV21-1 to TRBJ1-5; TRBD1 reflects the table's D call only, with no check against the DNA. TRBV21-1 corresponds to a pseudogene. This CDR3 comprises 16 residues. For the CDR3, the DNA is TGTGCCACCTATCCGAGGGGGGACAGGCGATATCAGCCCCAGCATTTT. Translating gives CATYPRGDRRYQPQHF.

This sequence joins TRBV3-1 (or the pseudogene TRBV3-2) and TRBJ2-7; D is uncertain. Between the trimmed V and J ends, which lost 1 base and 2 bases, there was a span of 6 bases. The CDR3 runs 13 residues. Germline V gene data show CDR1 as LGHDT and CDR2 as YNNKEL (reference sequence). CDR3 loop: CASSQVPAYEQYF. In DNA, the CDR3 is TGTGCCAGCAGCCAAGTTCCGGCCTACGAGCAGTACTTC.